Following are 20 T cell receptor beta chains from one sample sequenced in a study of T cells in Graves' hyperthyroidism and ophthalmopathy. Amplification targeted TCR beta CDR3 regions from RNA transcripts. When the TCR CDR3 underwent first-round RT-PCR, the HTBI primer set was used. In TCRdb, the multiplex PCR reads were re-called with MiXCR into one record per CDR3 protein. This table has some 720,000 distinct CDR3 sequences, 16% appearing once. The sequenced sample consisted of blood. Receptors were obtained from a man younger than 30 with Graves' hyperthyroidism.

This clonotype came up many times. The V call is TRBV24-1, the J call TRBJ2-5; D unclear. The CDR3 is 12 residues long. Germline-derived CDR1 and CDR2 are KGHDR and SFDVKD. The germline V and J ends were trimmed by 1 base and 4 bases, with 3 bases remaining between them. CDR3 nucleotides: TGTGCCACCAGTGATTTTTTAGAGACCCAGTACTTC. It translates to CATSDFLETQYF.

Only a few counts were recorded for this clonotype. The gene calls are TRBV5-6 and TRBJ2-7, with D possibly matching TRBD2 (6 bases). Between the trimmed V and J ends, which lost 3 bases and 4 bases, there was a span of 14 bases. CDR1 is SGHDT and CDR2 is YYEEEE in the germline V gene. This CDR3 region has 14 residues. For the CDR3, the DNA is TGTGCCAGCAGCTGGTCGGGAGAAGCTTACGAGCAGTACTTC. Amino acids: CASSWSGEAYEQYF.

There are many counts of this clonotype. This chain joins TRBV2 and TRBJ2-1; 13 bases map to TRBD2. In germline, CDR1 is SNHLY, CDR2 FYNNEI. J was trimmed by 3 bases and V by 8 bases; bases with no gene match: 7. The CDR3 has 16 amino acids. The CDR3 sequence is CASARTSGSGYNEQFF. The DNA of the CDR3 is TGTGCCAGCGCCCGGACTAGCGGGAGCGGCTACAATGAGCAGTTCTTC.

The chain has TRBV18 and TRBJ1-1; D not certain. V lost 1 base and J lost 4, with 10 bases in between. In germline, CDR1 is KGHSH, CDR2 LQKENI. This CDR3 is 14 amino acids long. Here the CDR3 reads CASSPLGVGTEAFF. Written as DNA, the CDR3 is TGTGCCAGCTCACCACTCGGGGTTGGCACTGAAGCTTTCTTT.

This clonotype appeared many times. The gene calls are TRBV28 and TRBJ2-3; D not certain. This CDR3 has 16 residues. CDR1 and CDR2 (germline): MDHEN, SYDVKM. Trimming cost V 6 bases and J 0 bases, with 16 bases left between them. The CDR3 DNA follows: TGTGCCAGCAGCCCGAAACCCCCTAAAAGCACAGATACGCAGTATTTT. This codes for CASSPKPPKSTDTQYF.

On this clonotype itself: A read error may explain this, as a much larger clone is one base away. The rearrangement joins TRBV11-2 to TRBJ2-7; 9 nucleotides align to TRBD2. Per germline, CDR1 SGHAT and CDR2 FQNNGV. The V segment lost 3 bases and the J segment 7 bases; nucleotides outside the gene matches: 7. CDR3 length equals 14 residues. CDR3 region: CASSFGTSYEEQYF. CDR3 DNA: TGTGCCAGCAGCTTCGGGACTAGCTATGAAGAGCAGTACTTC.

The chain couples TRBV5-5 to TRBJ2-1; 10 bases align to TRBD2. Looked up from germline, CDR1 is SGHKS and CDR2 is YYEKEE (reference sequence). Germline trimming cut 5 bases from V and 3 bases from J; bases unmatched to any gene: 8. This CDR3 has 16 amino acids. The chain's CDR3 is CASRGGLAVVYNEQFF. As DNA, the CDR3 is TGTGCCAGCAGAGGAGGACTAGCGGTGGTCTACAATGAGCAGTTCTTC.

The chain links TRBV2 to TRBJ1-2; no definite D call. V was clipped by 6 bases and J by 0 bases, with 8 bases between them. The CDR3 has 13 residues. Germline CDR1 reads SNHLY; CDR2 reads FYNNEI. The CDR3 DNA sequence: TGTGCCAGCAGGGAGAGGGCTAACTATGGCTACACCTTC. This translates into CASRERANYGYTF.

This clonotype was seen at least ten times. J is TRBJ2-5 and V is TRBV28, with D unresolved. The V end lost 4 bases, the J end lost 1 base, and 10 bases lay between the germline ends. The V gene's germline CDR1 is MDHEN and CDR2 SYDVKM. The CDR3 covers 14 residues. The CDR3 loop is CASSSLRFQETQYF. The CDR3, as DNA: TGTGCCAGCAGTTCGTTGCGGTTCCAAGAGACCCAGTACTTC.

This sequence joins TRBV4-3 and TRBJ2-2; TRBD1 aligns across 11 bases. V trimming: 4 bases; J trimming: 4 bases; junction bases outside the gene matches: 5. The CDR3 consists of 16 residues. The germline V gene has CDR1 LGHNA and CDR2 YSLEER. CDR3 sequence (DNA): TGCGCCAGCAGCCTGGACAGGGGGCGCGGCACCGGGGAGCTGTTTTTT. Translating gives CASSLDRGRGTGELFF.

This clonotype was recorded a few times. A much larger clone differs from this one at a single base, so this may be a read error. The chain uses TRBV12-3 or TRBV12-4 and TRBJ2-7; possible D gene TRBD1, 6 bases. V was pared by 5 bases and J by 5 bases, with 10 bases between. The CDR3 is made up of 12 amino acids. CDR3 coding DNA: TGTGCCAGCAGTACAGGGTACCACGAGCAGTACTTC. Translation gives CASSTGYHEQYF.

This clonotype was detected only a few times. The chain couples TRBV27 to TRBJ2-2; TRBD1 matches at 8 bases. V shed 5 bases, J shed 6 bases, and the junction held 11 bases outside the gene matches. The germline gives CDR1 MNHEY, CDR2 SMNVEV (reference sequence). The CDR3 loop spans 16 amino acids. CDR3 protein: CASSPRTGPNAGELFF. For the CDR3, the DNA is TGTGCCAGCAGTCCCCGGACAGGGCCAAACGCCGGGGAGCTGTTTTTT.

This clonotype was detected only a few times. Here the CDR3 reads CASSVRPGPVTEAFF. The DNA for the CDR3 is TGCGCCAGCAGCGTTCGTCCGGGGCCCGTGACTGAAGCTTTCTTT. V and J are TRBV5-1 and TRBJ1-1, with D possibly matching TRBD1 (5 bases). V was cut by 4 bases and J by 5 bases, with 18 bases left in between. The CDR3 has 15 amino acids. CDR1 is SGHRS, CDR2 YFSETQ, per germline.

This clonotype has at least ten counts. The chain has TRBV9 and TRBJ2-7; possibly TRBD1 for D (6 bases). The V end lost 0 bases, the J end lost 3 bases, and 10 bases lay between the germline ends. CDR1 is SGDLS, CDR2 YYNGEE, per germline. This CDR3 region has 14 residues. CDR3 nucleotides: TGTGCCAGCAGCGTAGAGGACAGAAGCTACGAGCAGTACTTC. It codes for CASSVEDRSYEQYF.

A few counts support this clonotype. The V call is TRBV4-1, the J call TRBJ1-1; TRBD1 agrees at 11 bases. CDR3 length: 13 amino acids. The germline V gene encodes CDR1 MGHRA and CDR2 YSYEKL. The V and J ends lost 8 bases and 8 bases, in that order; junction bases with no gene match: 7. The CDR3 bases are TGCGCCAGCGGACGGACAGGGGGCAGGGAAGCTTTCTTT. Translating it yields CASGRTGGREAFF.

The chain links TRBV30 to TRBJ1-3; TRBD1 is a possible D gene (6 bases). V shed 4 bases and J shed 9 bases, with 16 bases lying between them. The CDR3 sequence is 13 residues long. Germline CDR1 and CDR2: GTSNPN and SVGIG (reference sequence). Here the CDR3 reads CAWNEGVKTTIYF. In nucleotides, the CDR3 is TGTGCCTGGAATGAGGGGGTAAAAACCACCATATATTTT. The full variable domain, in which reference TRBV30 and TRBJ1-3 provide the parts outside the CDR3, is SQTIHQWPATLVQPVGSPLSLECTVEGTSNPNLYWYRQAAGRGLQLLFYSVGIGQISSEVPQNLSASRPQDRQFILSSKKLLLSDSGFYLCAWNEGVKTTIYFGEGSWLTVV.

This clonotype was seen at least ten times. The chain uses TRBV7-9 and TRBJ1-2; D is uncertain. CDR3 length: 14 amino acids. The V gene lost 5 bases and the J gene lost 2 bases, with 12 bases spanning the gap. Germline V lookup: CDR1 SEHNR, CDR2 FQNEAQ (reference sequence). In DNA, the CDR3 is TGTGCCAGCAGCCCCGGGGTGGGGAACTATGGCTACACCTTC. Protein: CASSPGVGNYGYTF.

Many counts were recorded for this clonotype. CDR3 amino acids: CSAPGQLDPYEQYF. The CDR3 bases are TGCAGTGCGCCCGGACAGTTAGACCCCTACGAGCAGTACTTC. This rearrangement joins TRBV20-1 to TRBJ2-7; the D gene is possibly TRBD1 (6 bases). The CDR3 loop spans 14 amino acids. Germline CDR1 is DFQATT and CDR2 is SNEGSKA (reference sequence). V was trimmed by 6 bases and J by 2 bases, leaving 17 bases between them.

The CDR3 protein is CATDPGLAGGETQYF. The CDR3 DNA follows: TGTGCCACCGATCCGGGACTAGCGGGAGGAGAGACCCAGTACTTC. The chain joins TRBV28 to TRBJ2-5; 15 nucleotides line up with TRBD2. CDR1 and CDR2 (germline): MDHEN, SYDVKM. The CDR3 runs to 15 residues. V trimming: 10 bases; J trimming: 4 bases; junction bases outside the gene matches: 7.

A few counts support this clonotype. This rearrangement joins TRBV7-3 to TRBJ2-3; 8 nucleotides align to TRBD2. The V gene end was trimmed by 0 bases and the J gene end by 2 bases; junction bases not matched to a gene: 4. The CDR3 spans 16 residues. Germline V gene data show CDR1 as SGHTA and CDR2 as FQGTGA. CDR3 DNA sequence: TGTGCCAGCAGCTTAACGATAGCGGGGAACACAGATACGCAGTATTTT. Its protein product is CASSLTIAGNTDTQYF.